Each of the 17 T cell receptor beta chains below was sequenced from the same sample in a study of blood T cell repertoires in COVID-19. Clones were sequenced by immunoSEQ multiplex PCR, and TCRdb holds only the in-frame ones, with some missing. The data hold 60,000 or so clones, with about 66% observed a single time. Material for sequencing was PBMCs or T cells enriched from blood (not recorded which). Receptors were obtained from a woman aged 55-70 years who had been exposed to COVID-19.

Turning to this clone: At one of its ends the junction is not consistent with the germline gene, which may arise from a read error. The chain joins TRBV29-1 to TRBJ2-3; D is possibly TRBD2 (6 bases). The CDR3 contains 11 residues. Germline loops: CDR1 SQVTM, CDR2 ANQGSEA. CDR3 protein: CSVEVGLRREF. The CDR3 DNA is TGCAGCGTTGAAGTAGGCTTGCGGCGGGAATTT.

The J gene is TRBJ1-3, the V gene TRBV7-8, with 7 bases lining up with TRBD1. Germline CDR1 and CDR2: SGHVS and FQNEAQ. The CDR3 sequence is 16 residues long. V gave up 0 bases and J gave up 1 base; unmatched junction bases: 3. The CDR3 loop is CASSLAGQFSGNTIYF. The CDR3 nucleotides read TGTGCCAGCAGCTTAGCGGGACAGTTTTCTGGAAACACCATATATTTT.

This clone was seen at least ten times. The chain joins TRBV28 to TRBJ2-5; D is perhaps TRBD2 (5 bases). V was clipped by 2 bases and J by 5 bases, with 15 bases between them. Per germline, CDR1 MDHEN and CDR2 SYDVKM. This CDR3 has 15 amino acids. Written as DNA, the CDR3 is TGTGCCAGCAGTTTAATGGGTGGCAGGAGGGAGACCCAGTACTTC. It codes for CASSLMGGRRETQYF.

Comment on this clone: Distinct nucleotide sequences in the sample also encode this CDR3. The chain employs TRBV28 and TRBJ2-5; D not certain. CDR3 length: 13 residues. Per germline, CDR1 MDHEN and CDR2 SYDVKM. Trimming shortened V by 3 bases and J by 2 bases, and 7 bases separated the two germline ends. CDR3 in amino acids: CASSFFHQETQYF. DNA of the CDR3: TGTGCCAGCAGTTTTTTCCATCAAGAGACCCAGTACTTC.

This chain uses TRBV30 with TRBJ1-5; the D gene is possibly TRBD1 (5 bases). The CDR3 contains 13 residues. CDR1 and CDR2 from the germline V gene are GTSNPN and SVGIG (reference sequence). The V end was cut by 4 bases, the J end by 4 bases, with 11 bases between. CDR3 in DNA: TGTGCCTGGAAGGCGGGGCCAAATCAGCCCCAGCATTTT. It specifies CAWKAGPNQPQHF.

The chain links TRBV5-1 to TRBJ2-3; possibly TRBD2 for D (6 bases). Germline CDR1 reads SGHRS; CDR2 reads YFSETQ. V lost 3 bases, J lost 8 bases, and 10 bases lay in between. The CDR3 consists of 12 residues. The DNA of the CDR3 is TGCGCCAGCAGCTCCTCGACTAGTACGCAGTATTTT. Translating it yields CASSSSTSTQYF.

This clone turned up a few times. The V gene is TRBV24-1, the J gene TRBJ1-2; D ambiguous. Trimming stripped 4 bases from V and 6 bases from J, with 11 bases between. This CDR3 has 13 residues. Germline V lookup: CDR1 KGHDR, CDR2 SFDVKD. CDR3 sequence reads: CATSEEGVDGYTF. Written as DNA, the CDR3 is TGTGCCACCAGTGAAGAGGGCGTGGATGGCTACACCTTC.

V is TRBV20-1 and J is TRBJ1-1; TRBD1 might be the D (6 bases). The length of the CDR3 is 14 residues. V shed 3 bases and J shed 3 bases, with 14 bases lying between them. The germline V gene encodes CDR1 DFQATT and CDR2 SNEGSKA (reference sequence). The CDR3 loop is CSASRGGVDTEAFF. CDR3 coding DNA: TGCAGTGCTAGTCGCGGGGGCGTCGACACTGAAGCTTTCTTT.

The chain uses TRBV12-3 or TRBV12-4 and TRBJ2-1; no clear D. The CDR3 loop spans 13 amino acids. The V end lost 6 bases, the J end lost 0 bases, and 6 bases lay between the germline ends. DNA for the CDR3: TGTGCCAGCAGACTCGACTCCTACAATGAGCAGTTCTTC. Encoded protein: CASRLDSYNEQFF.

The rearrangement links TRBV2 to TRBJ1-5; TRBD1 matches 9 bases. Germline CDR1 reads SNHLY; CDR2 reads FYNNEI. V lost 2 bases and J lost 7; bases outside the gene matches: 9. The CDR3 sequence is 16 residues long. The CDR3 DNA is TGTGCCAGCAGTGAACAGGGACAGGGTGGGGGACAGCCCCAGCATTTT. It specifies CASSEQGQGGGQPQHF.

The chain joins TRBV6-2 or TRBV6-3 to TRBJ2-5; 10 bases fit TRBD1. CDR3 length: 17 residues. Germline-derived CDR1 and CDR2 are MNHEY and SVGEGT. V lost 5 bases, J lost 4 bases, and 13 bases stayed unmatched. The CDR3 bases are TGTGCCAGCAGTCAACCGGGACAGGGGATTTCAGGAGAGACCCAGTACTTC. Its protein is CASSQPGQGISGETQYF.

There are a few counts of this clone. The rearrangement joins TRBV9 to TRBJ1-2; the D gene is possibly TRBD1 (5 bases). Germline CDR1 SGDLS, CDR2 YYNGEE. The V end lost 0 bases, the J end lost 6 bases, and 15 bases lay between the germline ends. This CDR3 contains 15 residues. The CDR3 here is CASSVATGQGDGYTF. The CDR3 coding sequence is TGTGCCAGCAGCGTAGCTACGGGTCAAGGGGATGGCTACACCTTC.

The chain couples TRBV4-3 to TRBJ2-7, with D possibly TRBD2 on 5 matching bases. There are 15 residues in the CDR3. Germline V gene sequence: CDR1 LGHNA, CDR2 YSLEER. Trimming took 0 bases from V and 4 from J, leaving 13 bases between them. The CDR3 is CASSQDLASNYEQYF. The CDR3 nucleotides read TGCGCCAGCAGCCAAGACTTAGCGTCTAATTACGAGCAGTACTTC.

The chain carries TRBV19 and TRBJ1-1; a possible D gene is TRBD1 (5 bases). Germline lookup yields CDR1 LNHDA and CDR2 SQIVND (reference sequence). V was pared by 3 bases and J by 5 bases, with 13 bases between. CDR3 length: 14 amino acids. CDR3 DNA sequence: TGTGCCAGTAGTATCTGGCAGGGCAAAACTGAAGCTTTCTTT. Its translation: CASSIWQGKTEAFF.

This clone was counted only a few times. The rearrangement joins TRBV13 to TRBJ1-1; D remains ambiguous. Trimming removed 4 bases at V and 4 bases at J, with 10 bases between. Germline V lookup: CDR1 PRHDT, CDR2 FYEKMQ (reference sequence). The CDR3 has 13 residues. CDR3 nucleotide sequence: TGTGCCAGCAGCTATTCTATCGCCACTGAAGCTTTCTTT. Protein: CASSYSIATEAFF.

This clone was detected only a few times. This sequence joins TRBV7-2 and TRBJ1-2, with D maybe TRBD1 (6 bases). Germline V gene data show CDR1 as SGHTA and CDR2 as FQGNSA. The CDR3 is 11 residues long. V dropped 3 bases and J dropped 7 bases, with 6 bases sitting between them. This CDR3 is CASSFRGGYTF. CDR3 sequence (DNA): TGTGCCAGCAGCTTCAGGGGTGGCTACACCTTC. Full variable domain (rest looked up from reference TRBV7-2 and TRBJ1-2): GAGVSQSPSNKVTEKGKDVELRCDPISGHTALYWYRQSLGQGLEFLIYFQGNSAPDKSGLPSDRFSAERTGGSVSTLTIQRTQQEDSAVYLCASSFRGGYTFGSGTRLTVV.

CDR3: CASSTTVNTEAFF. For the CDR3, the DNA is TGTGCCAGCAGTACGACAGTGAACACTGAAGCTTTCTTT. The chain uses TRBV6-5 and TRBJ1-1; tentatively, D is TRBD1 (5 bases). Germline V CDR1 and CDR2: MNHEY, SVGAGI. V was shortened by 5 bases and J by 0 bases, with 7 bases between the two germline ends. This CDR3 region has 13 residues.